A selection of T cell receptor beta chains follows, all from one sample in a study of vaccination effects on CD4 cells after COVID-19. These receptors have no identified antigens. Method: immunoSEQ multiplex PCR; TCRdb's copy keeps in-frame clones and lacks some. The sample contains some 30,000 clones, around 85% of which appear only once. Source: CD4+ T cells from PBMCs cultured with SARS-CoV-2 spike peptides, taken after COVID-19 vaccination. All receptors derive from a human donor who received a COVID-19 vaccine. Some clones in this sample may be carry-over from other donors' samples. Each CDR3 is given without its conserved first and last residue.

v_call: TRBV7-8
cdr3_aa: ASSETPGQGSGELF

v_call: TRBV13
cdr3_aa: ASSPQGQGDYGYT

v_call: TRBV15
cdr3_aa: ATSARTPTRETQY

v_call: TRBV2
cdr3_aa: ASSDRQGTGYT

v_call: TRBV30
cdr3_aa: AWMRRFSTDTQY

v_call: TRBV5-1
cdr3_aa: ASSLYYSDAGTGGGYT

v_call: TRBV10-2
cdr3_aa: ASSPDGGRLGGANVLT

v_call: TRBV2
cdr3_aa: ASSGQLGQPQH

v_call: TRBV7-2
cdr3_aa: ASSARPGEQF

v_call: TRBV18
cdr3_aa: ASSAGPGNEQF

v_call: TRBV4-1
cdr3_aa: ASSQDTGYGYT

v_call: TRBV5-1
cdr3_aa: ASSFNRAENEQF

v_call: TRBV19
cdr3_aa: ASSARQTDTQY

v_call: TRBV5-8
cdr3_aa: ASPHPFLAGENTEAF

v_call: TRBV7-2
cdr3_aa: ATSGGGTDTQY

v_call: TRBV18
cdr3_aa: ASSLSTVLNEKLF

v_call: TRBV24-1
cdr3_aa: ATSTSGNTIY

v_call: TRBV27
cdr3_aa: ASSYLDTWETQY

v_call: TRBV3-1/TRBV3-2
cdr3_aa: ASSLGRDPEAF

v_call: TRBV7-2
cdr3_aa: ASSAGGGTDTQY

v_call: TRBV5-1
cdr3_aa: ASSPGKVQETQY

v_call: TRBV29-1
cdr3_aa: SVKGIATNEKLF

v_call: TRBV6-4
cdr3_aa: ASSDVQGATEAF

v_call: TRBV7-2
cdr3_aa: ASSKLVGSHEAF